Included here is one TCR beta chain sequence, with context. Its antigen remains unknown. Time point meaning: cycle 4 day 1 (C4D1), after more than five weeks of nivolumab. All trial patients relapsed after autologous stem cell transplantation. Patients showed best responses of complete response, partial response or progressive disease. Libraries were prepared by immunoSEQ multiplex PCR; TCRdb keeps only in-frame clonotypes and omits some of them. In the table there are tens of thousands of clones, 80% of which are singletons. This sample is drawn from a study of PD-1 blockade in classical Hodgkin lymphoma. Study-wide results and caveats: Unlike CD8+ TCR diversity, which did not rise significantly by C4D1, CD4+ TCR diversity did. Healthy donors were reported to have higher baseline TCR diversity than newly diagnosed patients. Complete responders started with a diversity level that resembled newly diagnosed patients at baseline.

Germline V gene lookup returns CDR1 GTSNPN and CDR2 SVGIG (reference sequence). The CDR3 spans 16 residues. The ends were cut back, 4 bases at V and 0 bases at J, with 13 bases in the middle. The V call is TRBV30, the J call TRBJ2-6; weak D call: TRBD2 (5 bases). Material: peripheral blood mononuclear cells (PBMCs), obtained before the fourth cycle of nivolumab. The receptor was isolated from a human donor with classical Hodgkin lymphoma. The DNA for the CDR3 is TGTGCCTGGAAACGGGGTGCGAGCTCTGGGGCCAACGTCCTGACTTTC. It translates to CAWKRGASSGANVLTF.